The 5 T cell receptor beta chains in this list originate from one sample, sequenced in a study of shared clonotypes between healthy human individuals. Generated by immunoSEQ multiplex PCR, the TCRdb table keeps only in-frame clones and is missing some. The repertoire has 2,500,000 or so clones, around 93% of them found once; the top ten carry 0.37%. The sequenced material came from naive CD4+ T cells from PBMCs. This sample's subset: CD45RA+ positively selected. All receptors come from a man aged 18 to 30 in good health. Some clones in this sample may be carry-over from other donors' samples.

The chain has TRBV4-1 and TRBJ1-2; D unresolved. This CDR3 has 14 amino acids. Trimming pared 2 bases from V and 2 bases from J, leaving 9 bases between. Germline loops: CDR1 MGHRA, CDR2 YSYEKL. The CDR3 region is CASSQSPGNYGYTF. CDR3 DNA sequence: TGCGCCAGCAGCCAATCGCCAGGCAACTATGGCTACACCTTC.

The J gene is TRBJ2-2, the V gene TRBV28; tentative D call: TRBD1 (6 bases). Trimming left V 11 bases short and J 5 bases short, with 15 bases between. The CDR3 loop spans 13 amino acids. The germline gives CDR1 MDHEN, CDR2 SYDVKM. The CDR3 is CAAKQGMTGELFF. In DNA, the CDR3 is TGTGCCGCCAAACAGGGAATGACCGGGGAGCTGTTTTTT.

V is TRBV19 and J is TRBJ2-3, with D possibly TRBD1 on 5 matching bases. Deletions cut 10 bases from V and 1 base from J, with 12 bases between. The CDR3 has 13 amino acids. Germline assignment: CDR1 LNHDA and CDR2 SQIVND (reference sequence). The DNA of the CDR3 is TGTGCCACTCTAAGCAGGGGCACAGATACGCAGTATTTT. This translates into CATLSRGTDTQYF. Drawing the rest from reference TRBV19 and TRBJ2-3, the complete variable domain is DGGITQSPKYLFRKEGQNVTLSCEQNLNHDAMYWYRQDPGQGLRLIYYSQIVNDFQKGDIAEGYSVSREKKESFPLTVTSAQKNPTAFYLCATLSRGTDTQYFGPGTRLTVL.

The V and J genes are TRBV5-4 and TRBJ2-1, with 7 nucleotides matching TRBD2. The CDR3 spans 16 residues. Germline CDR1 is SGHNT and CDR2 is YYREEE (reference sequence). V lost 4 bases to trimming and J lost 12 bases; unmatched junction nucleotides: 19. The CDR3 nucleotides read TGTGCCAGCAGCCTCCTCCCGGGACTACGCCTAACGGGGCAGTTCTTC. It is translated as CASSLLPGLRLTGQFF.

This chain uses TRBV7-9 with TRBJ2-3; D is ambiguous. V lost 2 bases and J lost 7, with 10 bases in between. The germline CDR1 and CDR2 sequences are SEHNR and FQNEAQ (reference sequence). This CDR3 contains 13 residues. The CDR3 spells CASSLSGPNTQYF. The CDR3 DNA reads TGTGCCAGCAGCTTATCTGGCCCAAATACGCAGTATTTT.